This entry is about one T cell receptor beta chain. This specimen belongs to a study of blood T cell repertoires in COVID-19. Overall study context: Collection of acute and convalescent COVID-19 samples took place in the United States, Italy and Spain. PBMCs, B-cell-depleted T cells, or T cells were the source of the cDNA or gDNA that made up the material.

V lost 1 base and J lost 1, with 15 bases in between. The CDR3 runs 17 residues. Germline CDR1 reads SGHTS; CDR2 reads YDEGEE. In the study's own analysis: Estimation of nucleated cell counts relied on the amplification of reference gene primers. Libraries were prepared by immunoSEQ multiplex PCR; TCRdb keeps only in-frame clonotypes and omits some of them. V and J calls plus clone size are reproduced from that table; the DNA served to infer D and trimming. The data show hundreds of thousands of clones, around nine tenths seen once. The V call is TRBV5-8, the J call TRBJ2-4; D uncertain. The clonotype originates from a woman aged 25 to 39 with acute or convalescent COVID-19. Specimen: peripheral blood. The CDR3 loop is CASSLSSLTNAKNIQYF. CDR3 nucleotides: TGTGCCAGCAGCTTGTCTAGTCTAACAAATGCCAAAAACATTCAGTACTTC.